This entry lists 10 T cell receptor beta chains sequenced from one sample in a study of blood T cell repertoires in COVID-19. The table came from immunoSEQ multiplex PCR; TCRdb's copy has only in-frame clones and leaves some out. The repertoire has approximately 49,000 clones, roughly 80% of them found once; the top ten carry under 3%. The sample was peripheral blood. All receptors come from a man aged 50-59 years with acute or convalescent COVID-19.

This clone was counted a few times. CDR3 coding DNA: TGTGCCAGCAGGTCCCTTAGCTCCGGGGAGCTGTTTTTT. As protein: CASRSLSSGELFF. The V and J genes are TRBV7-3 and TRBJ2-2; no definite D call. The CDR3 runs 13 residues. The ends were cut back, 6 bases at V and 6 bases at J, with 11 bases in the middle. Germline V gene lookup returns CDR1 SGHTA and CDR2 FQGTGA.

The genes are TRBV7-3 and TRBJ1-5; D is ambiguous. Trimming cost V 3 bases and J 7 bases, with 10 bases left between them. Germline V gene sequence: CDR1 SGHTA, CDR2 FQGTGA. The CDR3 is made up of 13 amino acids. CDR3 region: CASSLTGGQPQHF. CDR3 nucleotides: TGTGCCAGCAGCTTGACGGGAGGGCAGCCCCAGCATTTT.

This sequence joins TRBV29-1 and TRBJ2-7; D possibly corresponds to TRBD1 (6 bases). The V end lost 5 bases, the J end lost 1 base, and 6 bases lay between the germline ends. CDR3 length: 11 residues. Looked up from germline, CDR1 is SQVTM and CDR2 is ANQGSEA. CDR3 in amino acids: CSVQGSYEQYF. The CDR3 coding sequence is TGCAGCGTTCAGGGGTCCTACGAGCAGTACTTC.

This clone was seen a handful of times. The V and J genes are TRBV28 and TRBJ1-5, with D perhaps TRBD1 (5 bases). CDR1 MDHEN and CDR2 SYDVKM come from the germline V gene. V gave up 6 bases and J gave up 0 bases, with 6 bases separating them. The CDR3 is 13 residues long. In DNA, the CDR3 is TGTGCCAGCAGGACAGATAGCAATCAGCCCCAGCATTTT. Amino acid sequence: CASRTDSNQPQHF.

The chain recombines TRBV2 with TRBJ2-7; no clear D. The V end lost 0 bases, the J end lost 7 bases, and 4 bases lay between the germline ends. Germline CDR1 SNHLY, CDR2 FYNNEI. The CDR3 loop spans 11 amino acids. The CDR3 loop is CASSEAEEQYF. Written as DNA, the CDR3 is TGTGCCAGCAGTGAAGCGGAGGAGCAGTACTTC. Variable domain in full (rest from reference TRBV2 and TRBJ2-7): EPEVTQTPSHQVTQMGQEVILRCVPISNHLYFYWYRQILGQKVEFLVSFYNNEISEKSEIFDDQFSVERPDGSNFTLKIRSTKLEDSAMYFCASSEAEEQYFGPGTRLTVT.

This clone was observed a handful of times. This chain connects TRBV4-2 to TRBJ1-1; D is unresolved. Germline V gene data show CDR1 as LGHNA and CDR2 as YNFKEQ. The ends were cut back, 1 base at V and 2 bases at J, with 5 bases in the middle. The CDR3 sequence is 13 residues long. In DNA, the CDR3 is TGTGCCAGCAGCCAAGGCGGCAACACTGAAGCTTTCTTT. Amino acid sequence: CASSQGGNTEAFF.

The chain joins TRBV7-2 to TRBJ2-3; TRBD2 aligns across 14 bases. In germline, CDR1 is SGHTA, CDR2 FQGNSA. Trimming cost V 5 bases and J 3 bases; bases outside gene matches: 7. The CDR3 covers 17 residues. DNA for the CDR3: TGTGCCAGCAGCCCTGGGACTAGCGGGAGTAGGACAGATACGCAGTATTTT. Translation gives CASSPGTSGSRTDTQYF.

This clone was detected only a few times. The chain recombines TRBV2 with TRBJ1-5; no definite D call. Trimming took off 5 bases at V and 3 bases at J, with 11 bases between the two ends. Germline values: CDR1 SNHLY, CDR2 FYNNEI. The CDR3 length is 14 residues. The CDR3 spells CASSTTANNQPQHF. The CDR3 DNA reads as TGTGCCAGCAGTACCACAGCAAACAATCAGCCCCAGCATTTT.

The gene calls are TRBV19 and TRBJ1-1; 8 nucleotides agree with TRBD1. The ends lost 7 bases at V and 1 base at J; junction bases unmatched: 5. The length of the CDR3 is 14 residues. Germline lookup yields CDR1 LNHDA and CDR2 SQIVND (reference sequence). The CDR3: CASNLQGGNTEAFF. The CDR3 nucleotides are TGTGCCAGTAACTTACAGGGGGGGAACACTGAAGCTTTCTTT.

This rearrangement joins TRBV9 to TRBJ2-7, with D perhaps TRBD2 (5 bases). Germline V gene sequence: CDR1 SGDLS, CDR2 YYNGEE. V lost 0 bases to trimming and J lost 5 bases, with 9 bases between them. CDR3 size: 13 residues. The CDR3 DNA sequence: TGTGCCAGCAGCGTAGGGCTCGGGGACGAGCAGTACTTC. Translating it yields CASSVGLGDEQYF.